This T cell receptor (beta chain) was retrieved from a study of blood T cell repertoires in COVID-19. In the study overall: From T cells, B-cell-depleted T cells, or PBMCs came the material, which was cDNA or gDNA.

Germline V gene data show CDR1 as SGHDT and CDR2 as YYEEEE. The ends lost 1 base at V and 1 base at J; junction bases unmatched: 5. The CDR3 totals 17 residues. The study assigned cohorts using participant-reported clinical history. The assay was immunoSEQ multiplex PCR, and TCRdb's table has in-frame clones only and misses some. Among about 220,000 clones listed, under 90% were seen once. The origin of this receptor is a woman aged 55 to 70 who had recovered from COVID-19. Material: PBMCs or T cells enriched from blood (not recorded which). The chain uses TRBV5-6 and TRBJ2-4; 10 nucleotides line up with TRBD2. This chain's CDR3 is CASSLYGTSEAKNIQYF. CDR3 nucleotide sequence: TGTGCCAGCAGCTTGTATGGGACTAGCGAGGCCAAAAACATTCAGTACTTC.